One and the same sample provided the 8 T cell receptor beta chains below, sequenced in a study of tumor-infiltrating lymphocytes in primary liver carcinoma (dated by TCRdb to about 2017). Without any cell sorting, total RNA and DNA were co-extracted from 20-30 mg of bulk tissue using the AllPrep DNA/RNA mini kit. This sample was sequenced with an Illumina HiSeq 2500. Starting from 450 to 500 ng total RNA, TCRbeta-specific cDNA was produced by reverse transcription with a constant-region primer and ProtoScript II reverse transcriptase. Construction of the TCRbeta libraries relied on three nested rounds of multiplex PCR, following a slightly modified ARM-PCR procedure. Each of the first two PCR rounds ran for 9 to 10 cycles using multiplex TRBV1-TRBV30 forward primers together with a Cbeta reverse primer. TCRdb handled the public reads itself, with Q25 trimming in fastp and clone calling in MiXCR, and kept productive beta chains. Entries that share a CDR3 protein sequence are merged under the most common genes and DNA. Here the sample has 20,000 to 25,000 distinct CDR3 sequences; about 84% occur a single time. The ten largest clones capture about 40% of the sample.

Sequencing was carried out using liver tumor tissue from sampling region 2. What the cell subset or site label conveys for this sample: tumor region T2, inferior pole. All receptors derive from a woman aged 25-40 years with primary liver carcinoma and hepatitis B virus infection.

On this clonotype itself: A read error may produce the germline difference seen at one junction end. The chain has TRBV2 and TRBJ2-7, with TRBD2 identical over 7 bases. The CDR3 is 15 amino acids. In germline, CDR1 is SNHLY, CDR2 FYNNEI. The chain's CDR3 is CAASPRDYSSYEQYF. CDR3 sequence (DNA): TGTGCCGCCAGTCCCCGGGACTACTCATCATACGAGCAGTATTTC.

This clonotype was detected once. A junction end diverges from the germline sequence, so it may reflect a read error. The chain combines TRBV11-3 with TRBJ2-2; maybe TRBD2 (5 bases). The CDR3 has 20 amino acids. CDR1 SGHNT and CDR2 YENEEA come from the germline V gene. CDR3 nucleotides: TGTGCCGGCAGCTTACGCCGGAGTAGCGAGAGGGCCGGAAAGGGCGGGGAGCTGTTTTTT. It specifies CAGSLRRSSERAGKGGELFF.

Points on this clonotype: A junction boundary mismatches the germline segment, possibly from a read error. The chain has TRBV12-3 or TRBV12-4 and TRBJ2-7, with no clear D. Judging by the DNA end, TRBJ2-1 fits better; the J call may be wrong. CDR3 length: 13 amino acids. CDR3 loop: CTSSFNYGYGQFF. As DNA, the CDR3 is TGTACCAGCAGTTTTAATTACGGCTACGGGCAGTTCTTC.

The chain joins TRBV12-3 or TRBV12-4 to TRBJ2-1; no clear D gene. Between the trimmed V and J ends, which lost 0 bases and 16 bases, there was a span of 13 bases. This CDR3 is built from 12 residues. CDR3 protein: CASSLAENEYFF. In nucleotides, the CDR3 is TGTGCCAGCAGTTTAGCTGAGAATGAGTACTTCTTC.

Turning to this clonotype: One end of the junction is discordant with germline, which a read error may explain. This chain links TRBV6-2 or TRBV6-3 with TRBJ2-2, with D unresolved. The germline gives CDR1 MNHEY, CDR2 SVGEGT. CDR3 size: 16 residues. CDR3 nucleotide sequence: TGTGCCAGTAATTACCTTACGCAAGCGAACATCGGGGAGCTGTTTTTT. Its protein is CASNYLTQANIGELFF.

Worth noting for this clonotype: A junction end diverges from the germline sequence, so it may reflect a read error. The J gene is TRBJ2-5, the V gene TRBV11-2, with D uncertain. CDR1 is SGHAT, CDR2 FQNNGV, per germline. This CDR3 has 12 residues. CDR3 protein: CASSLGLETLYF. The DNA of the CDR3 is TGTGCGAGCAGCTTAGGGTTAGAGACCCTCTACTTC.

To note about this clonotype: A read error may produce the germline difference seen at one junction end. This chain links TRBV6-2 or TRBV6-3 with TRBJ1-2; the D is unclear. The CDR3 extends over 13 amino acids. Looked up from germline, CDR1 is MNHEY and CDR2 is SVGEGT. CDR3 loop: CAGSPQPDYGYTF. The CDR3 DNA follows: TGTGCCGGCAGTCCACAGCCAGACTATGGCTACACGTTC.

Notes on this clonotype: At one end the junction does not follow the germline gene, possibly because of a read error. V and J are TRBV6-6 and TRBJ1-6, with D possibly TRBD1 on 6 matching bases. Germline-derived CDR1 and CDR2 are MNHNY and SVGAGI (reference sequence). The CDR3 runs to 14 residues. The CDR3 loop reads CDSSYTGMVSPLHF. CDR3 sequence (DNA): TGTGACAGCAGCTACACAGGGATGGTTTCACCCCTCCACTTT.